Below, one TCR beta chain is given with its context. Its target antigen remains unknown. No much larger clonotype is one base removed from it; base qualities were not supplied. This entry is derived from a study of T cell responses to AZD1222 COVID-19 vaccine (dated by TCRdb to about 2021). Turning to the overall study: Because spike-specific TCR depth and breadth did not differ between the two schedules, AZD1222 recipients who got a second dose at roughly 4 weeks were pooled with those who got a second dose at roughly 12 weeks. A total of under 250 trial participants underwent TCR sequencing, of whom 200 to 220 had received two doses of AZD1222 and around 25 had received two doses of the MenACWY control vaccine. Trial participants were enrolled by age into subgroups of 18-55, 56-69 and 70-plus years, and 148, 28 and 57 TCR-sequenced participants, respectively, were included in these subgroups.

The label giving this sample's time point can be read as: baseline before first vaccination. Vaccinee samples came from UK trials COV001 and COV002, including a single-blind randomized controlled phase 2/3 trial of AZD1222 (ChAdOx1 nCoV-19) in healthy adults. For TCRbeta chain sequencing, PBMC samples from trial participants were taken at day 0 and at day 28 after the second dose. The CDR3 regions of human TCRbeta chains were analyzed by immunosequencing. Per the source publication's procedure: Repertoire TCRs were checked for matches against a reference library of SARS-CoV-2-specific TCRs that had been generated using the MIRA antigen-specificity platform. Breadth was defined as the fraction of unique TCRs that were SARS-CoV-2-associated. Depth was defined as the fraction of total T cells that were SARS-CoV-2-associated. Using the MIRA data, every spike-specific TCR was mapped to the spike region that the TCR reacted to and assigned to either a CD4 or a CD8 class. Log10-transformed breadth and depth values were compared by one-way ANOVA with Sidak's multiple comparisons tests. Imported from immuneACCESS, the table was reduced by TCRdb to in-frame sequences with V and J called. These copies leave out some clones; in studies compared against another copy, an unresolved V gene accounts for under half, and the cause of the remainder is not known. The DNA was the basis for D and trimming; V, J and clone size are from that table. This sample comprises around 66,000 clones, roughly 87% of them detected only once. About 18% of the sample goes to the ten largest clones.

CDR1 and CDR2 were assigned from the germline V gene as MNHEY and SVGAGI. The CDR3, from cysteine to phenylalanine, totals 13 residues. Only the CDR3 DNA is retained, 39 bases long and in frame from the first base. Trimming costs V 5 bases and J 7 bases, and their ends lie 14 bases apart. Overall study results and their limits: After two AZD1222 doses, both the breadth and the depth of spike-specific TCRs were significantly higher than at day 0 and than in MenACWY recipients. Nearly half of unique spike-specific TCRs reportedly recognized epitopes outside regions mutated in the B.1.351 and B.1.1.7 variants. CD4 TCRs associated with the vaccine covered the entire spike protein, and the dominant responses were in regions 160-218 and 743-854. Only a handful of AZD1222 recipients were SARS-CoV-2 seropositive at baseline, limiting conclusions about previously exposed vaccinees. Most participants were white British and females outnumbered males, and the authors suggested that clonal diversity may have been underestimated. No day 14 peak-response samples were available, so repertoires were characterized only after the peak T cell response. The 56-69-year group was small, and its depth increase did not reach significance, likely because of low power.

The receptor's source is an adult in good health. This receptor chain uses TRBV6-5 and TRBJ1-2; TRBD1 is possibly the D segment (6 matching bases). Sequenced material: peripheral blood, taken on day 0 of AZD1222 vaccination. The sequenced DNA is TGTGCCAGCAGTCCTACAGGGAGCGGTGGCTACACCTTC. It translates to CASSPTGSGGYTF.